Below, one T cell receptor beta chain is given with its context. This clonotype has a handful of counts. What antigen it recognizes has not been identified. Base qualities are not at hand, and no much larger clone is one base apart. Cut back by 5 bases and 8 bases, the V and J ends lie 16 bases apart. Spanning cysteine to phenylalanine, the CDR3 consists of 14 amino acids. The sequence is cut down to CDR3 DNA, 42 bases in frame from base 1. Via the germline V gene (reference sequence), CDR1 is SEHNR and CDR2 FQNEAQ. The source of the sample is a study of regulatory T cells in long-lasting Graves disease (dated by TCRdb to the early 2020s). For the wider study: Persistent Graves' disease was defined as persistently positive TSH receptor autoantibodies together with antithyroid drug treatment for over 5 years. Patients with persistent Graves' disease were compared with patients with newly diagnosed Graves' disease using TCR sequencing and RNA sequencing of peripheral blood. The study took place in China and was registered as a clinical trial. A total of roughly 35 samples underwent TCR sequencing: around 13 from persistent and roughly 20 from newly diagnosed Graves' disease patients. Antithyroid drugs had been taken for ten to twelve years on average by persistent Graves' disease patients in the clinical cohort. The study at large found these results: Sequencing and analysis were limited to the TCR beta chain. The small sample size was acknowledged by the authors as a limitation that may reduce accuracy. Lower TCR Shannon entropy and fewer highly expanded clones were observed in persistent Graves' disease patients than in newly diagnosed patients, which suggested clonal expansion. More public clonotypes were shared among persistent patients (about 2,800) than among newly diagnosed patients (more than 950). Only peripheral blood was studied, because thyroid tissue, the primary lesion, was inaccessible. Persistent disease showed preferential use of TRBV28, TRBJ1-2 and TRBJ2-5, whereas newly diagnosed disease favored TRBV20-1 and TRBJ2-1.

The meaning of the sample's time point label: persistent/refractory GD, antithyroid drugs over 5 years with positive TRAb. For both TCR sequencing and RNA sequencing, RNA was extracted from PBMCs in TRIzol. Graves' disease was diagnosed according to American Thyroid Association guidelines. The patients came from an endocrinology department in Xi'an, China. From each patient, roughly 9 milliliters of peripheral blood was collected into an EDTA anticoagulant tube. PBMCs were isolated by Ficoll Paque Plus density gradient separation without further T cell sorting. An Agilent 2100 Bioanalyzer and agarose gel were used to check RNA quality, while a NanoDrop 2000 measured RNA concentration. Receptor amplification or capture employed multiplex PCR. Data came from an Illumina HiSeq 4000. CDR3 regions were amplified by Arm-PCR with iRepertoire HTBI primers to construct TCR beta libraries. Before sequencing, the PCR products underwent gel purification. In the original analysis: Across samples, roughly 60 TRBV and 15 or so TRBJ segments were identified and used for gene usage analysis of CDR3 amino acid clonotypes. Filtered high-quality paired reads were merged into contigs using COPE and FqMerger. BLAST was used to align contigs to IMGT TRBV, TRBD and TRBJ reference genes, and CDR3 was defined according to IMGT. Clonotypes above 0.1% frequency were classified as highly expanded clones. Shannon entropy served as the measure of repertoire diversity, while the Gini coefficient captured V-J evenness. Clonotypes shared by more than one individual were considered public. The raw public data were reprocessed by TCRdb itself: fastp quality trimming at Q25, MiXCR clonotype calling, in-frame beta chains only. CDR3 protein duplicates are merged, each entry listing the most common genes and DNA. The V and J calls reflect TCRdb's pipeline rather than the authors' work. Recorded for this sample are some 470,000 distinct CDR3 sequences; roughly 21% of them occurred a single time. The ten biggest clones cover 7.1% of the sample.

This clonotype originated in a female donor with Graves disease. The chain links TRBV7-9 with TRBJ2-4, with the identity of the D gene unclear. The input for sequencing was peripheral blood mononuclear cells (PBMCs), taken when the disease was refractory, from a patient treated with antithyroid drugs. CDR3 loop: CASSTISHFDIQYF. The DNA sequence is TGTGCCAGCAGCACCATTAGCCACTTCGACATTCAGTACTTC.